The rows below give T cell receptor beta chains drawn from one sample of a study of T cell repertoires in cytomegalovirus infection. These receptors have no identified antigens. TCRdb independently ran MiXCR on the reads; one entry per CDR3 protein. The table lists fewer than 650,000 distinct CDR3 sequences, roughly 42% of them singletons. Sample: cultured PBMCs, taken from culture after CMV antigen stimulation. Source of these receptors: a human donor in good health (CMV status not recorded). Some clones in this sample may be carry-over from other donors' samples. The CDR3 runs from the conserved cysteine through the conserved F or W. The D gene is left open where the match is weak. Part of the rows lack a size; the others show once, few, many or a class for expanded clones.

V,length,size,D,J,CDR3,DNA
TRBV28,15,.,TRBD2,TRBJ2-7,CASSLSSSGEYEQYF,TGTGCCAGCAGTTTAAGCTCTAGCGGGGAATACGAGCAGTACTTC
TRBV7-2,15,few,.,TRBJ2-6,CASSLSHAGANVLTF,TGTGCCAGCAGCCTTAGTCACGCTGGGGCCAACGTCCTGACTTTC
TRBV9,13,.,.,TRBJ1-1,CASSAGPVTEAFF,TGTGCCAGCAGCGCCGGTCCGGTCACTGAAGCTTTCTTT
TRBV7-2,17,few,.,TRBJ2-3,CASSSMGGGEPTDTQYF,TGTGCCAGCAGCTCCATGGGGGGCGGGGAACCCACAGATACGCAGTATTTT
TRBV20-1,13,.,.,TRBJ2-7,CSALARGEYEQYF,TGCAGTGCCCTGGCCAGGGGGGAGTACGAGCAGTACTTC
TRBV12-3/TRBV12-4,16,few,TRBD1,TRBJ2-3,CASSLSGGGSTDTQYF,TGTGCCAGCAGTTTATCAGGGGGCGGCAGCACAGATACGCAGTATTTT
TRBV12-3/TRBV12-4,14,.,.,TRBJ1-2,CASSLIRVGLGYTF,TGTGCCAGCAGTCTCATAAGGGTCGGTTTAGGCTACACCTTC
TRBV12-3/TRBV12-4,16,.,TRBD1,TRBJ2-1,CASSSSGGGSYNEQFF,TGTGCCAGCAGTTCTTCAGGGGGCGGGTCCTACAATGAGCAGTTCTTC
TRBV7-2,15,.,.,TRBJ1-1,CASSLTNPLNTEAFF,TGTGCCAGCAGCTTAACCAACCCCTTGAACACTGAAGCTTTCTTT
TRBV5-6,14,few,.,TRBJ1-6,CASSLERNNSPLHF,TGTGCCAGCAGCTTGGAACGGAATAATTCACCCCTCCACTTT
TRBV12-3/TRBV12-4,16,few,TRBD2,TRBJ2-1,CASSQTSAGFYNEQFF,TGTGCCAGCAGTCAGACTAGCGCCGGATTCTACAATGAGCAGTTCTTC
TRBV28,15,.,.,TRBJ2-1,CASSSIAERRNEQFF,TGTGCCAGCAGTTCCATAGCGGAACGACGCAATGAGCAGTTCTTC
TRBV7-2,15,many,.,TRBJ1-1,CASSPRTGLRPEAFF,TGTGCCAGCAGCCCCCGAACAGGGTTGCGGCCTGAAGCTTTCTTT
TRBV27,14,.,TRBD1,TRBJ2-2,CASSPDRTTGELFF,TGTGCCAGCAGTCCGGACAGGACCACCGGGGAGCTGTTTTTT
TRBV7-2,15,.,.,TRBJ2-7,CASSLWLRGSYEQYF,TGTGCCAGCAGCTTATGGTTGCGGGGTTCCTACGAGCAGTACTTC
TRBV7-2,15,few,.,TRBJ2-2,CASSAQGGMAGELFF,TGTGCCAGCAGCGCTCAGGGGGGAATGGCCGGGGAGCTGTTTTTT
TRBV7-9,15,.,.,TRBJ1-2,CASSLAAQPSYGYTF,TGTGCCAGCAGCTTAGCGGCACAACCCTCCTATGGCTACACCTTC
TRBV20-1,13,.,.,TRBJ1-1,CSAREGSKIEAFF,TGCAGTGCTAGAGAAGGGTCGAAGATTGAAGCTTTCTTT
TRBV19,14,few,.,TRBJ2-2,CASRGPTNTGELFF,TGTGCCAGTAGAGGGCCGACGAACACCGGGGAGCTGTTTTTT
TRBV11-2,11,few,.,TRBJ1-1,CASSLGTRAFF,TGTGCCAGCAGCTTAGGCACGAGAGCTTTCTTT
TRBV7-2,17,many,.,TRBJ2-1,CASSPPGPLASYNEQFF,TGTGCCAGCAGCCCGCCCGGTCCTCTAGCGTCCTACAATGAGCAGTTCTTC
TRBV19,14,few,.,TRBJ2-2,CASSSTGVFGELFF,TGTGCCAGTAGTTCCACCGGAGTATTCGGGGAGCTGTTTTTT
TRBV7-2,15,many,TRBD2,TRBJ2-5,CASSLIAGGGETQYF,TGTGCCAGCAGCTTAATAGCGGGAGGCGGGGAGACCCAGTACTTC
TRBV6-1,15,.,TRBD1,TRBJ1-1,CASSAPGQGSAEAFF,TGTGCCAGCAGTGCACCGGGACAGGGTAGCGCTGAAGCTTTCTTT
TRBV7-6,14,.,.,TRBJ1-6,CASSPQGSGSPLHF,TGTGCCAGCAGCCCGCAGGGGTCAGGGTCACCCCTCCACTTT
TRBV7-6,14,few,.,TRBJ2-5,CASSLDLGIETQYF,TGTGCCAGCAGCTTAGATTTAGGGATAGAGACCCAGTACTTC
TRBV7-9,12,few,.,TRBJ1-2,CASTNGGNGYTF,TGTGCCAGCACCAATGGGGGTAATGGCTACACCTTC
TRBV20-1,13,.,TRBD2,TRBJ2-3,CSAASGGTDTQYF,TGCAGTGCTGCTAGCGGGGGCACAGATACGCAGTATTTT
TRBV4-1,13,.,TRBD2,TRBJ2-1,CASSRPRENEQFF,TGCGCCAGCAGCCGGCCGCGGGAGAATGAGCAGTTCTTC
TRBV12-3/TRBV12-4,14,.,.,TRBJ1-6,CASSFSVYNSPLHF,TGTGCCAGCAGTTTCTCCGTCTATAATTCACCCCTCCACTTT
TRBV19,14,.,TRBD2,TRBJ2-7,CASSTAGGPYEQYF,TGTGCCAGTAGTACCGCGGGAGGCCCCTACGAGCAGTACTTC
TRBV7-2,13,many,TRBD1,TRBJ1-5,CASSLQGDQPQHF,TGTGCCAGCAGCCTACAGGGGGATCAGCCCCAGCATTTT